These T cell receptor beta chains were read from a single sample in a study of cytomegalovirus exposure and HLA in healthy donors. Assay used: immunoSEQ multiplex PCR; TCRdb lists only in-frame clones, some missing. The sample has about 130,000 clones; around 77% are singletons. The sample taken for sequencing was PBMCs. The origin of the receptors is a woman between 35 and 50 years old in good health and CMV-seropositive. Each CDR3 is given with its conserved first and last residue. D genes are given only for firm matches. Where a row states a size, it is once, few, many or the class of an expanded clone; other rows omit it.

d_call: TRBD2; v_call: TRBV11-2; clone_size: NA; cdr3_length: 16; j_call: TRBJ2-1; cdr3_nt: TGTGCCAGCAGCTCCAAGACAACTAGCGGAAACAATGAGCAGTTCTTC; cdr3_aa: CASSSKTTSGNNEQFF
d_call: NA; v_call: TRBV7-9; clone_size: NA; cdr3_length: 13; j_call: TRBJ2-7; cdr3_nt: TGTGCCAGCAGTTCGACAGATAAGTACGAGCAGTACTTC; cdr3_aa: CASSSTDKYEQYF
d_call: TRBD1; v_call: TRBV5-4; clone_size: NA; cdr3_length: 18; j_call: TRBJ2-5; cdr3_nt: TGTGCCAGCAGCCCGAATTTTCGACAGGGTGTGGGGGAAGAGACCCAGTACTTC; cdr3_aa: CASSPNFRQGVGEETQYF
d_call: NA; v_call: TRBV28; clone_size: NA; cdr3_length: 13; j_call: TRBJ2-7; cdr3_nt: TGTGCCAGCAGTTTACGACACTCCTACGAGCAGTACTTC; cdr3_aa: CASSLRHSYEQYF
d_call: TRBD1; v_call: TRBV30; clone_size: NA; cdr3_length: 14; j_call: TRBJ2-5; cdr3_nt: TGTGCCTGGAGTGTACGCAGGGGGCGAGAGACCCAGTACTTC; cdr3_aa: CAWSVRRGRETQYF
d_call: TRBD2; v_call: TRBV28; clone_size: NA; cdr3_length: 17; j_call: TRBJ2-1; cdr3_nt: TGTGCCAGCAGCCCTCGACAGGAGCGGGAGGACTACAATGAGCAGTTCTTC; cdr3_aa: CASSPRQEREDYNEQFF
d_call: NA; v_call: TRBV15; clone_size: NA; cdr3_length: 15; j_call: TRBJ2-2; cdr3_nt: TGTGCCACCAGCGGGGGGACAGCGAACACCGGGGAGCTGTTTTTT; cdr3_aa: CATSGGTANTGELFF
d_call: TRBD1; v_call: TRBV19; clone_size: NA; cdr3_length: 15; j_call: TRBJ1-2; cdr3_nt: TGTGCCAGTAGCAGAGGCTCGGACAGGGGTTATGGCTACACCTTC; cdr3_aa: CASSRGSDRGYGYTF
d_call: TRBD2; v_call: TRBV10-1; clone_size: NA; cdr3_length: 14; j_call: TRBJ2-7; cdr3_nt: TGCGCCAGCAGTGAGGGACTAGCGGGAGTTCAGCAGTACTTC; cdr3_aa: CASSEGLAGVQQYF
d_call: NA; v_call: TRBV4-1; clone_size: NA; cdr3_length: 15; j_call: TRBJ2-7; cdr3_nt: TGCGCCAGCAGCCAAGATTGGGGGAGGACCTACGAGCAGTACTTC; cdr3_aa: CASSQDWGRTYEQYF
d_call: NA; v_call: TRBV6-1; clone_size: NA; cdr3_length: 15; j_call: TRBJ1-2; cdr3_nt: TGTGCCAGCAGGGACCCCGCTACAGGGTACAATGGCTACACCTTC; cdr3_aa: CASRDPATGYNGYTF
d_call: NA; v_call: TRBV5-1; clone_size: NA; cdr3_length: 15; j_call: TRBJ1-5; cdr3_nt: TGCGCCAGCAGCTTGGACAGCCCACACAATCAGCCCCAGCATTTT; cdr3_aa: CASSLDSPHNQPQHF
d_call: TRBD1; v_call: TRBV19; clone_size: few; cdr3_length: 17; j_call: TRBJ1-4; cdr3_nt: TGTGCCAGTAGTACTCTTACAGGGGGAGGCCTCGGTGAAAAACTGTTTTTT; cdr3_aa: CASSTLTGGGLGEKLFF
d_call: TRBD2; v_call: TRBV27; clone_size: NA; cdr3_length: 13; j_call: TRBJ2-5; cdr3_nt: TGTGCCAGCAGTAGGCGGGAGCAAGAGACCCAGTACTTC; cdr3_aa: CASSRREQETQYF
d_call: TRBD1; v_call: TRBV19; clone_size: NA; cdr3_length: 13; j_call: TRBJ1-5; cdr3_nt: TGTGCCAGTAGAGGACAGGCCTGGGGGCCCCAGCATTTT; cdr3_aa: CASRGQAWGPQHF
d_call: NA; v_call: TRBV30; clone_size: NA; cdr3_length: 11; j_call: TRBJ1-1; cdr3_nt: TGTGCCTGGAGAGGAAGATACGGGGCTTTCTTT; cdr3_aa: CAWRGRYGAFF
d_call: NA; v_call: TRBV11-2; clone_size: NA; cdr3_length: 14; j_call: TRBJ1-6; cdr3_nt: TGTGCCAGCAGCTTAGGCGGCGCTCTTTCACCCCTCCACTTT; cdr3_aa: CASSLGGALSPLHF
d_call: NA; v_call: TRBV11-2; clone_size: few; cdr3_length: 14; j_call: TRBJ1-5; cdr3_nt: TGTGCCAGCAGCCGATCAGATAGCAATCAGCCCCAGCATTTT; cdr3_aa: CASSRSDSNQPQHF
d_call: NA; v_call: TRBV5-1; clone_size: once; cdr3_length: 14; j_call: TRBJ2-3; cdr3_nt: TGCGCCAGCAGCTTGGTGGGGCGCACAGATACGCAGTATTTT; cdr3_aa: CASSLVGRTDTQYF
d_call: NA; v_call: TRBV7-6; clone_size: NA; cdr3_length: 14; j_call: TRBJ1-3; cdr3_nt: TGTGCCAGCAGCGCCGGGACAATTGGAAACACCATATATTTT; cdr3_aa: CASSAGTIGNTIYF
d_call: NA; v_call: TRBV2; clone_size: once; cdr3_length: 14; j_call: TRBJ1-5; cdr3_nt: TGTGCCAGCAGCAGATCATCGAGCAATCAGCCCCAGCATTTT; cdr3_aa: CASSRSSSNQPQHF
d_call: TRBD2; v_call: TRBV28; clone_size: few; cdr3_length: 13; j_call: TRBJ2-1; cdr3_nt: TGTGCCAGCAGGACGGGAGGGCGGGATGAGCAGTTCTTC; cdr3_aa: CASRTGGRDEQFF
d_call: TRBD1; v_call: TRBV28; clone_size: NA; cdr3_length: 14; j_call: TRBJ2-7; cdr3_nt: TGTGCCAGCAAAACAGGGGGCCGGGGGTACGAGCAGTACTTC; cdr3_aa: CASKTGGRGYEQYF
d_call: NA; v_call: TRBV19; clone_size: NA; cdr3_length: 15; j_call: TRBJ1-4; cdr3_nt: TGTGCCAGTAGTTTATCTCAGGGCAATGGTGAAAAACTGTTTTTT; cdr3_aa: CASSLSQGNGEKLFF
d_call: TRBD1; v_call: TRBV28; clone_size: NA; cdr3_length: 15; j_call: TRBJ2-2; cdr3_nt: TGTGCCAGCACCGACAGGGGGCCCAGCACCGGGGAGCTGTTTTTT; cdr3_aa: CASTDRGPSTGELFF
d_call: NA; v_call: TRBV29-1; clone_size: NA; cdr3_length: 13; j_call: TRBJ2-3; cdr3_nt: TGCAGCGTTGATGCGGGCCGGGCAGATACGCAGTATTTT; cdr3_aa: CSVDAGRADTQYF
d_call: NA; v_call: TRBV6-5; clone_size: NA; cdr3_length: 15; j_call: TRBJ2-7; cdr3_nt: TGTGCCAGCTCGGCCCGCGGGCAGGTCGGAGGCGAGCAGTACTTC; cdr3_aa: CASSARGQVGGEQYF